This TCR beta chain derives from a study of blood T cell repertoires in COVID-19. Turning to the study itself: Sites in the United States, Italy and Spain provided acute and convalescent COVID-19 samples. T cells, B-cell-depleted T cells, or PBMCs provided the cDNA or gDNA that served as material.

CDR1 and CDR2 (germline): MNHEY, SVGAGI. The CDR3 consists of 13 residues. The V end was cut by 1 base, the J end by 7 bases, with 10 bases between. The count of this clone is one. In the original workflow: Amplifying reference gene primers gave estimates of nucleated cell counts. Clones were sequenced by immunoSEQ multiplex PCR, and TCRdb holds only the in-frame ones, with some missing. The V and J calls and the clone size are those of that table, but D and trimming were determined from the DNA. The repertoire holds around 200,000 clones, with 83% as singletons. The chain links TRBV6-5 to TRBJ1-2; no firm D call. The sequenced sample was peripheral blood. The source is a man aged 35 to 55 with active or convalescent COVID-19. CDR3 sequence: CASSYFRSGGYTF. The CDR3 DNA reads as TGTGCCAGCAGTTACTTCAGGTCCGGTGGCTACACCTTC.